These T cell receptor beta chains were read from a single sample in a study of cytomegalovirus exposure and HLA in healthy donors. Repertoires were generated with immunoSEQ multiplex PCR, while TCRdb's copy carries only in-frame clones and drops some. The sample includes around 250,000 clones, about 90% of them seen just once. The sample was PBMCs. Receptors were obtained from a woman aged 18-29 years in good health and CMV-seronegative. Both conserved end residues are part of each CDR3. The order of the fields is CDR3 length, clone size, V gene, D gene, J gene, CDR3 DNA, CDR3 protein. D genes are given only for firm matches. Clone size is given for some rows only: seen once, a few or many times, or a class if the clone is expanded.

length: 15; size: NA; V: TRBV11-2; D: TRBD1; J: TRBJ2-7; DNA: TGTGCCAGCAGCTTAGCCCTAACAGGGGCCGACGAGCAGTACTTC; CDR3: CASSLALTGADEQYF
length: 16; size: NA; V: TRBV4-1; D: TRBD1; J: TRBJ2-7; DNA: TGCGCCAGCAGCCACGAAATCAGGACAGGTAATGCCGAGCAGTACTTC; CDR3: CASSHEIRTGNAEQYF
length: 16; size: NA; V: TRBV10-3; D: TRBD2; J: TRBJ2-1; DNA: TGTGCCATCAGTGAGCAAGCGGGGGGCGTGTACAATGAGCAGTTCTTC; CDR3: CAISEQAGGVYNEQFF
length: 14; size: NA; V: TRBV14; D: NA; J: TRBJ2-3; DNA: TGTGCCAGCAGGTCGCGGGGGCTCACAGATACGCAGTATTTT; CDR3: CASRSRGLTDTQYF
length: 15; size: NA; V: TRBV11-1; D: NA; J: TRBJ1-1; DNA: TGTGCCAGCAGCTTAATGACAGGTATGAACACTGAAGCTTTCTTT; CDR3: CASSLMTGMNTEAFF
length: 17; size: NA; V: TRBV7-2; D: TRBD2; J: TRBJ2-3; DNA: TGTGCCAGCAGCTTAGGCTTAGCGGGAACCCACACAGATACGCAGTATTTT; CDR3: CASSLGLAGTHTDTQYF
length: 15; size: NA; V: TRBV6-5; D: TRBD1; J: TRBJ2-5; DNA: TGTGCCAGCAAAGGGGGGACAGGTCTACAAGAGACCCAGTACTTC; CDR3: CASKGGTGLQETQYF
length: 15; size: NA; V: TRBV28; D: NA; J: TRBJ2-1; DNA: TGTGCCAGCAGTTTAGGAGCGACGTCCTACAATGAGCAGTTCTTC; CDR3: CASSLGATSYNEQFF
length: 15; size: NA; V: TRBV10-3; D: TRBD2; J: TRBJ2-1; DNA: TGTGCCATCAGTGGCCCACTAGCGGGGGGGCATGAGCAGTTCTTC; CDR3: CAISGPLAGGHEQFF
length: 15; size: NA; V: TRBV5-1; D: NA; J: TRBJ1-2; DNA: TGCGCCAGCAGCTTGGAGGGGGTAGCTAACTATGGCTACACCTTC; CDR3: CASSLEGVANYGYTF
length: 15; size: once; V: TRBV5-4; D: NA; J: TRBJ2-6; DNA: TGTGCCAGCAGCTACACAGGGAGTGGGGCCAACGTCCTGACTTTC; CDR3: CASSYTGSGANVLTF
length: 17; size: NA; V: TRBV2; D: NA; J: TRBJ1-2; DNA: TGTGCCAGCAGTCAAATCCCCACAGGGCGGTCTGCCTATGGCTACACCTTC; CDR3: CASSQIPTGRSAYGYTF
length: 15; size: NA; V: TRBV30; D: TRBD1; J: TRBJ1-6; DNA: TGTGCCTGGCGTCTCGGGACAGGGGGATTGTCACCCCTCCACTTT; CDR3: CAWRLGTGGLSPLHF
length: 20; size: once; V: TRBV7-6; D: NA; J: TRBJ1-4; DNA: TGTGCCAGCAGCCAGCGGGGGGGGGATCCCCCACACCCAGCTAATGAAAAACTGTTTTTT; CDR3: CASSQRGGDPPHPANEKLFF
length: 12; size: NA; V: TRBV5-6; D: TRBD1; J: TRBJ2-7; DNA: TGTGCCAGCAGCTCCGGGACAGGAAGGATCTACTTC; CDR3: CASSSGTGRIYF
length: 15; size: NA; V: TRBV6-1; D: TRBD1; J: TRBJ2-7; DNA: TGTGCCAGCAGTGATCCGGGACAGGGGATTTACGAGCAGTACTTC; CDR3: CASSDPGQGIYEQYF
length: 15; size: once; V: TRBV6-1; D: NA; J: TRBJ1-5; DNA: TGTGCCAGCAGTGAAGTATTCGGAGCCAATCAGCCCCAGCATTTT; CDR3: CASSEVFGANQPQHF
length: 19; size: NA; V: TRBV5-1; D: NA; J: TRBJ1-1; DNA: TGCGCCAGCAGCATTCAACCGGGGTATTCGGGGATCAAGAACACTGAAGCTTTCTTT; CDR3: CASSIQPGYSGIKNTEAFF
length: 16; size: few; V: TRBV5-4; D: NA; J: TRBJ1-2; DNA: TGTGCCAGCAGCCTTGGGTCGGACACGGCAAGGGATGGCTACACCTTC; CDR3: CASSLGSDTARDGYTF
length: 14; size: once; V: TRBV29-1; D: TRBD1; J: TRBJ2-7; DNA: TGCAGCGTTTTGGGACAGGGGAGCTCCTACGAGCAGTACTTC; CDR3: CSVLGQGSSYEQYF
length: 16; size: NA; V: TRBV28; D: NA; J: TRBJ1-4; DNA: TGTGCCAGCAGCCGAATGGGGGGGGCAGGTCATGAAAAACTGTTTTTT; CDR3: CASSRMGGAGHEKLFF
length: 14; size: NA; V: TRBV30; D: NA; J: TRBJ2-2; DNA: TGTGCCTGGACGAGGAGTTGGAACACCGGGGAGCTGTTTTTT; CDR3: CAWTRSWNTGELFF
length: 12; size: once; V: TRBV2; D: TRBD1; J: TRBJ2-3; DNA: TGTGCCAGCAGTCCACAGGGGAATACGCAGTATTTT; CDR3: CASSPQGNTQYF
length: 14; size: NA; V: TRBV6-1; D: NA; J: TRBJ1-1; DNA: TGTGCCAGCAGTGACGGGTACTGGAACACTGAAGCTTTCTTT; CDR3: CASSDGYWNTEAFF
length: 13; size: few; V: TRBV29-1; D: TRBD1; J: TRBJ1-6; DNA: TGCAGCGTTGGGTGGGACAGCCTTTCACCCCTCCACTTT; CDR3: CSVGWDSLSPLHF
length: 14; size: NA; V: TRBV5-4; D: TRBD1; J: TRBJ1-6; DNA: TGTGCCAGCAGCTGGACAGGGTATAATTCACCCCTCCACTTT; CDR3: CASSWTGYNSPLHF
length: 15; size: NA; V: TRBV5-6; D: TRBD1; J: TRBJ1-4; DNA: TGTGCCAGCAGCTTGGGGGACAGCGGTAATGAAAAACTGTTTTTT; CDR3: CASSLGDSGNEKLFF
length: 13; size: NA; V: TRBV7-3; D: NA; J: TRBJ2-1; DNA: TGTGCCAGCAGCTTGATTGGGGGGGCTGAGCAGTTCTTC; CDR3: CASSLIGGAEQFF
length: 17; size: NA; V: TRBV7-9; D: TRBD1; J: TRBJ1-6; DNA: TGTGCCAGCAGTTTTACCGGGACAGGGGACTATAATTCACCCCTCCACTTT; CDR3: CASSFTGTGDYNSPLHF
length: 18; size: NA; V: TRBV28; D: NA; J: TRBJ1-2; DNA: TGTGCCAGCCGCCCCGCTTCCCTTGGCCAGGTTGGTTCTGGTGGCTACACCTTC; CDR3: CASRPASLGQVGSGGYTF
length: 16; size: NA; V: TRBV5-5; D: NA; J: TRBJ1-3; DNA: TGTGCCAGCAGCTTGGTCCGGGGGGCCTCTGGAAACACCATATATTTT; CDR3: CASSLVRGASGNTIYF
length: 15; size: NA; V: TRBV28; D: TRBD1; J: TRBJ1-1; DNA: TGTGCCAGCAGTTCCGGGACAGGGCAGAACACTGAAGCTTTCTTT; CDR3: CASSSGTGQNTEAFF
length: 12; size: NA; V: TRBV5-4; D: NA; J: TRBJ2-1; DNA: TGTGCCAGCAGCTTTTATCGGAATGAGCAGTTCTTC; CDR3: CASSFYRNEQFF
length: 18; size: NA; V: TRBV7-8; D: NA; J: TRBJ2-1; DNA: TGTGCCAGCAGCTCAGATCGGAGACAGACGAGCTCCTACAATGAGCAGTTCTTC; CDR3: CASSSDRRQTSSYNEQFF
length: 14; size: few; V: TRBV19; D: NA; J: TRBJ1-1; DNA: TGTGCCAGCGGGCTCAGGACACGCGACACTGAAGCTTTCTTT; CDR3: CASGLRTRDTEAFF
length: 12; size: NA; V: TRBV5-4; D: NA; J: TRBJ1-2; DNA: TGTGCCAGCAGCTTGAGATCGGGGGGCTACACCTTC; CDR3: CASSLRSGGYTF
length: 15; size: NA; V: TRBV7-9; D: NA; J: TRBJ2-7; DNA: TGTGCCAGCAGCTTAGTAACTGTGAGCTCCTACGAGCAGTACTTC; CDR3: CASSLVTVSSYEQYF
length: 12; size: once; V: TRBV5-1; D: NA; J: TRBJ1-1; DNA: TGCGCCAGCAGGTATGAGGGCACTGAAGCTTTCTTT; CDR3: CASRYEGTEAFF
length: 16; size: once; V: TRBV27; D: TRBD1; J: TRBJ2-7; DNA: TGTGCCAGCAGTTTTAGTACAGGGGAATATGTTTACGAGCAGTACTTC; CDR3: CASSFSTGEYVYEQYF
length: 15; size: NA; V: TRBV15; D: NA; J: TRBJ2-7; DNA: TGTGCCACCAGCAGAGACCGGGATCCCGCCTACGAGCAGTACTTC; CDR3: CATSRDRDPAYEQYF
length: 16; size: once; V: TRBV6-4; D: TRBD2; J: TRBJ2-1; DNA: TGTGCCAGCAGCGGGGGGTTAGGGGTCAGCGGTCCTGAGCAGTTCTTC; CDR3: CASSGGLGVSGPEQFF
length: 16; size: NA; V: TRBV4-1; D: TRBD1; J: TRBJ1-2; DNA: TGCGCCAGCAGCCAAGGGACAGGGGGCCCTCTAGATGGCTACACCTTC; CDR3: CASSQGTGGPLDGYTF